This T cell receptor beta chain was captured in a study of PD-1 blockade in mismatch repair-deficient tumors. Germline V gene sequence: CDR1 SNHLY, CDR2 FYNNEI. V lost 1 base and J 13 bases, leaving 13 bases between the germline ends. This CDR3 is built from 12 residues. The repertoire was sequenced with immunoSEQ multiplex PCR; TCRdb's copy has only in-frame clones and lacks some. The sample includes under 150,000 clones, roughly 86% of them seen just once. The chain links TRBV2 to TRBJ1-1, with D hard to call. The sequence was obtained from an adult with mismatch repair-deficient cancer. The material was peripheral blood, obtained 44 weeks after starting pembrolizumab. CDR3 sequence (DNA): TGTGCCAGCAGTGAAGAGCAGCACTCGGTTTTCTTT. Protein: CASSEEQHSVFF.